Included here is one T cell receptor (beta chain) sequence, with context. Its antigen is not identified. Germline V gene data show CDR1 as SGHKS and CDR2 as YYEKEE (reference sequence). CDR3 length: 16 residues. Unmatched junction bases numbered 3, after V lost 4 bases and J lost 0 bases. The sample originates from a study of T-cell memory formation after mild COVID-19. Across the whole study: Clusters were largely donor specific.

Study results and limitations: Whether day 37 second-wave clones are SARS-CoV-2-specific was not confirmed.

Libraries for TCRalpha and TCRbeta carried sample barcodes and unique molecular identifiers via 5'RACE. TCRdb itself ran the 5' RACE reads through MiXCR, one entry per CDR3 protein. The repertoire holds 530,000 or so distinct CDR3 sequences, with 15% to 20% as singletons. This sequence was found in an adult woman who had mild COVID-19 (a few samples of this study predate the infection). Cell type and time point are not known. The chain joins TRBV5-5 to TRBJ2-1; 11 nucleotides agree with TRBD1. Sequencing was carried out using PBMCs or a T cell subset sorted from them (not recorded which). This chain's CDR3 is CASSRGQGGSYNEQFF. As DNA, the CDR3 is TGTGCCAGCAGCCGGGGACAGGGGGGCTCCTACAATGAGCAGTTCTTC. The whole variable domain, remainder taken from reference TRBV5-5 and TRBJ2-1, is DAGVTQSPTHLIKTRGQQVTLRCSPISGHKSVSWYQQVLGQGPQFIFQYYEKEERGRGNFPDRFSARQFPNYSSELNVNALLLGDSALYLCASSRGQGGSYNEQFFGPGTRLTVL.